Below, 17 T cell receptor beta chains from the same sample are listed, as sequenced in a study of glioma-infiltrating T cells after dendritic cell vaccination. The repertoire was sequenced with immunoSEQ multiplex PCR; TCRdb's copy has only in-frame clones and lacks some. Here the sample spans about 92,000 clones, just over 85% being singletons. Sequencing used blood, obtained before dendritic cell vaccination. Receptors were obtained from a human donor with glioblastoma.

This clone appeared once. The chain links TRBV6-6 to TRBJ2-5; a weak D match, TRBD2 (5 bases). The CDR3 contains 13 residues. Per germline, CDR1 MNHNY and CDR2 SVGAGI (reference sequence). V dropped 0 bases and J dropped 7 bases, with 9 bases sitting between them. The CDR3 is CASSYSGEGTQYF. CDR3 in DNA: TGTGCCAGCAGTTACTCCGGTGAGGGGACCCAGTACTTC.

V usage is TRBV7-2 and J usage is TRBJ1-2; no clear D gene. This CDR3 contains 14 residues. Trimming removed 1 base at V and 4 bases at J, with 10 bases between. Germline V gene lookup returns CDR1 SGHTA and CDR2 FQGNSA. The CDR3, as DNA: TGTGCCAGCAGCTTAGGACGGCGCGGCTATGGCTACACCTTC. Protein sequence: CASSLGRRGYGYTF.

The V gene is TRBV28, the J gene TRBJ2-1; 10 nucleotides agree with TRBD2. The germline V gene has CDR1 MDHEN and CDR2 SYDVKM. V shed 6 bases, J shed 5 bases, and the junction held 10 bases outside the gene matches. CDR3 length: 16 amino acids. The CDR3 loop is CASSHRLGTSDNEQFF. In DNA, the CDR3 is TGTGCCAGCAGCCATCGTCTGGGGACTAGCGACAATGAGCAGTTCTTC. The entire variable domain, with the rest obtained from reference TRBV28 and TRBJ2-1, is as follows: DVKVTQSSRYLVKRTGEKVFLECVQDMDHENMFWYRQDPGLGLRLIYFSYDVKMKEKGDIPEGYSVSREKKERFSLILESASTNQTSMYLCASSHRLGTSDNEQFFGPGTRLTVL.

The chain couples TRBV27 to TRBJ1-4; 7 positions agree with TRBD1. Germline CDR1 is MNHEY and CDR2 is SMNVEV (reference sequence). There are 14 residues in the CDR3. V gave up 7 bases and J gave up 2 bases; unmatched junction bases: 4. CDR3: CASTTTGTNEKLFF. DNA of the CDR3: TGTGCCAGCACCACGACAGGGACTAATGAAAAACTGTTTTTT.

This chain links TRBV27 with TRBJ2-1; a possible D gene is TRBD1 (6 bases). The germline gives CDR1 MNHEY, CDR2 SMNVEV (reference sequence). The CDR3 runs to 17 residues. Between the trimmed V and J ends, which lost 1 base and 5 bases, there was a span of 18 bases. The CDR3 DNA sequence: TGTGCCAGCAGTTTATTCGCGGTCAGGGGCCCGAACAATGAGCAGTTCTTC. Protein sequence: CASSLFAVRGPNNEQFF.

The chain is built from TRBV7-9 and TRBJ1-2, with 11 bases fitting TRBD1. In germline, CDR1 is SEHNR, CDR2 FQNEAQ (reference sequence). After removal of 5 bases from V and 8 bases from J, the junction contained 7 bases not matched to a gene. The CDR3 has 14 amino acids. The CDR3 DNA reads TGTGCCAGCAGCATGGGACAGGGGGAGTTGGGCTACACCTTC. This encodes CASSMGQGELGYTF.

V and J are TRBV5-1 and TRBJ2-1, with a tentative D call TRBD1 (6 bases). The CDR3 loop spans 14 amino acids. Germline V gene data show CDR1 as SGHRS and CDR2 as YFSETQ. The V end was cut by 4 bases, the J end by 7 bases, with 15 bases between. CDR3 DNA: TGCGCCAGCAGCCGATCAGGGGATTGGAATGAGCAGTTCTTC. Its protein product is CASSRSGDWNEQFF.

This clone was picked up a small number of times. V is TRBV5-5 and J is TRBJ1-4; 8 bases fit TRBD1. This CDR3 is built from 14 residues. V trimming: 4 bases; J trimming: 6 bases; junction bases outside the gene matches: 5. Germline-derived CDR1 and CDR2 are SGHKS and YYEKEE (reference sequence). The CDR3 spells CASSADRVDEKLFF. The CDR3 DNA follows: TGTGCCAGCAGCGCGGACAGGGTTGATGAAAAACTGTTTTTT.

The chain couples TRBV19 to TRBJ1-6; TRBD1 is a possible D gene (5 bases). This CDR3 region has 15 residues. V was pared by 2 bases and J by 9 bases, with 14 bases between. Per germline, CDR1 LNHDA and CDR2 SQIVND (reference sequence). In DNA, the CDR3 is TGTGCCAGTAGTATAAAGAAAGGGGTTGCTTCACCCCTCCACTTT. This translates into CASSIKKGVASPLHF.

The table lists this clone with a count of one. The genes are TRBV7-8 and TRBJ2-5; the match to TRBD2 covers 11 bases. CDR1 and CDR2 (germline): SGHVS, FQNEAQ. The ends lost 4 bases at V and 5 bases at J; junction bases unmatched: 6. The CDR3 consists of 15 residues. DNA for the CDR3: TGTGCCAGCAGCTCGAGACTAGCGGGATTGGAGACCCAGTACTTC. Its protein product is CASSSRLAGLETQYF.

The V gene is TRBV28, the J gene TRBJ2-1; 7 bases map to TRBD2. This CDR3 is 15 amino acids long. J lost 11 bases, V lost 4 bases, and 14 bases had no gene match. Germline CDR1 and CDR2: MDHEN and SYDVKM. CDR3: CASSSGGSGGGKQFF. As DNA, the CDR3 is TGTGCCAGCAGTTCGGGAGGAAGCGGTGGGGGGAAGCAGTTCTTC.

The chain has TRBV27 and TRBJ2-7, with TRBD1 as a possible D gene (6 bases). Trimming left V 5 bases short and J 4 bases short, with 12 bases between. The CDR3 is made up of 13 amino acids. CDR1 and CDR2 from the germline V gene are MNHEY and SMNVEV (reference sequence). CDR3 residues: CASSVAGAYEQYF. The CDR3 DNA sequence: TGTGCCAGCAGTGTTGCAGGGGCGTACGAGCAGTACTTC.

This chain connects TRBV6-5 to TRBJ2-7; D might be TRBD2 (5 bases). CDR3 length: 14 residues. Germline lookup yields CDR1 MNHEY and CDR2 SVGAGI. Trimming took off 7 bases at V and 1 base at J, with 14 bases between the two ends. The CDR3 coding sequence is TGTGCCAGCACCCGCGGAGCGGAATCCTACGAGCAGTACTTC. Translation: CASTRGAESYEQYF.

DNA for the CDR3: TGTGCCAGCAGTTTCTCCCCCCGTACCGGGACAGGGTTCTACGAGCAGTACTTC. It specifies CASSFSPRTGTGFYEQYF. The chain joins TRBV28 to TRBJ2-7, with 9 bases lining up with TRBD1. This CDR3 has 18 amino acids. From germline, CDR1 is MDHEN and CDR2 SYDVKM. J lost 3 bases, V lost 3 bases, and 15 bases had no gene match.

This clone was seen more than once but under ten times. This rearrangement joins TRBV27 to TRBJ2-7; D unresolved. Trimming cost V 7 bases and J 0 bases, with 13 bases left between them. Germline CDR1 MNHEY, CDR2 SMNVEV (reference sequence). The CDR3 contains 14 residues. This chain's CDR3 is CASTESFSSYEQYF. The CDR3 bases are TGTGCCAGCACCGAATCGTTTAGCTCCTACGAGCAGTACTTC.

The chain has TRBV5-8 and TRBJ2-7, with D possibly TRBD1 on 7 matching bases. The CDR3 length is 15 residues. Germline lookup yields CDR1 SGHTS and CDR2 YDEGEE. V gave up 3 bases and J gave up 4 bases, with 17 bases separating them. The CDR3 loop is CASSSPGGLSYEQYF. CDR3 sequence (DNA): TGTGCCAGCAGCTCCCCAGGGGGACTTTCGTACGAGCAGTACTTC.

V is TRBV11-2 and J is TRBJ1-2; tentatively, D is TRBD1 (5 bases). V lost 0 bases, J lost 1 base, and 9 bases lay in between. This CDR3 region has 15 residues. Germline CDR1 and CDR2: SGHAT and FQNNGV. DNA of the CDR3: TGTGCCAGCAGCTTAGATCAGGGTAGTAACTATGGCTACACCTTC. Translating gives CASSLDQGSNYGYTF.